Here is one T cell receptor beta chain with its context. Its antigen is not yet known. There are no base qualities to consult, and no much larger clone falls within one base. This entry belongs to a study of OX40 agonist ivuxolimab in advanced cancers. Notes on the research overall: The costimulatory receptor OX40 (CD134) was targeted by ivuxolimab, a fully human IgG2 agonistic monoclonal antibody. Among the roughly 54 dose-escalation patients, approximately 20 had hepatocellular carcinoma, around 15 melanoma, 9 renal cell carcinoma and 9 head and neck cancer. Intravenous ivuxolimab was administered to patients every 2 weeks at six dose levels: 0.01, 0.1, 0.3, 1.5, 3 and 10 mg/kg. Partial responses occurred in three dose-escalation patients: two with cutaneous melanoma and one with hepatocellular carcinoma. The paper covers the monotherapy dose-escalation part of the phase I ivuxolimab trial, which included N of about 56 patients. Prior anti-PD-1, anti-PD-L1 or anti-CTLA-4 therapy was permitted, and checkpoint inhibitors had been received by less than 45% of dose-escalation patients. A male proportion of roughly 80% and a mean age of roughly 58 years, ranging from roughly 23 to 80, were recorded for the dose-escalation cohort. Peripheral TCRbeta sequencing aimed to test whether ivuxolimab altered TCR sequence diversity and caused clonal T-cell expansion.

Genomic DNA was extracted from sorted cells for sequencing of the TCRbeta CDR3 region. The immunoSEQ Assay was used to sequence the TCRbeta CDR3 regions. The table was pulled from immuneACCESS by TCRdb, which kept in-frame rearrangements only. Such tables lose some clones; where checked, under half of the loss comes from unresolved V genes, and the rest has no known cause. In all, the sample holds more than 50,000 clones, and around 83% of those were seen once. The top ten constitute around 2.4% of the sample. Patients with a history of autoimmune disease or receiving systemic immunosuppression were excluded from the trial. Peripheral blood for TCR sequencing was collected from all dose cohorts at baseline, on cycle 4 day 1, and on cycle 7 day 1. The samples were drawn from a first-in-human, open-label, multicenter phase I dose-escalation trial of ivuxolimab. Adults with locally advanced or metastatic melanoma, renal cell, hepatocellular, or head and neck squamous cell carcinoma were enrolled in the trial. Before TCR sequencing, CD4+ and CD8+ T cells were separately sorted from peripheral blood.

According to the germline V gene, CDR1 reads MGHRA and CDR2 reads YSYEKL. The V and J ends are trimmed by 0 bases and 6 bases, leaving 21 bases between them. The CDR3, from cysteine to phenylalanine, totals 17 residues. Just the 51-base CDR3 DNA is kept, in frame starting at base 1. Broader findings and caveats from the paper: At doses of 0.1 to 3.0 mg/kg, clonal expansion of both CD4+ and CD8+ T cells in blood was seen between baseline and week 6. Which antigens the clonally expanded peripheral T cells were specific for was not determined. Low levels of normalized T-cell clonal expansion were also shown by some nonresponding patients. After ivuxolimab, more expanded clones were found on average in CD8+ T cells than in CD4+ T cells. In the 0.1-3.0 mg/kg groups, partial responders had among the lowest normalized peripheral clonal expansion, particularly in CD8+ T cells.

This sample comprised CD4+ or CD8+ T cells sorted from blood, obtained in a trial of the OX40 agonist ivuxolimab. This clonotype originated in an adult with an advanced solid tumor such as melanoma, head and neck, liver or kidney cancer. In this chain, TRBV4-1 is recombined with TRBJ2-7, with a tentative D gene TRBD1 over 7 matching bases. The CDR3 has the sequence CASSQEVGGTALGEQYF. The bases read TGCGCCAGCAGCCAAGAGGTTGGAGGGACAGCCCTCGGCGAGCAGTACTTC.